Listed below are T cell receptor beta chains from one sample, sequenced in a study of cytomegalovirus exposure and HLA in healthy donors. The data were produced by immunoSEQ multiplex PCR, yet TCRdb's version contains in-frame clones alone and is incomplete. The data contain some 130,000 clones, approximately 80% of them singletons. Material for sequencing was PBMCs. These receptors originate from a man aged 25 to 40 in good health and CMV-seronegative. Each CDR3 is given with its conserved first and last residue. Each record gives: D gene, V gene, CDR3 length, clone size, J gene, CDR3 protein, CDR3 DNA. A D gene is named only where the DNA matches it firmly. Size values are once, few and many counts, or a class for expanded clones, and some rows have none.

NA	TRBV28	15	NA	TRBJ1-2	CASSSQGLGYVGYTF	TGTGCCAGCAGTTCTCAGGGACTAGGGTACGTTGGCTACACCTTC
NA	TRBV29-1	14	NA	TRBJ2-7	CSVGRGIPPHEQYF	TGCAGCGTGGGGCGGGGTATCCCCCCTCACGAGCAGTACTTC
TRBD1	TRBV6-5	14	NA	TRBJ2-7	CASSGDRIKYEQYF	TGTGCCAGCAGTGGGGACAGAATAAAGTACGAGCAGTACTTC
NA	TRBV7-9	15	NA	TRBJ2-1	CASSADRKENNEQFF	TGTGCCAGCAGCGCGGACAGAAAAGAAAACAATGAGCAGTTCTTC
NA	TRBV6-1	15	NA	TRBJ1-2	CASKLWDNFNYGYTF	TGTGCCAGCAAACTGTGGGACAACTTTAACTATGGCTACACCTTC
TRBD2	TRBV7-9	17	NA	TRBJ2-1	CASSLVLAGGPGDEQFF	TGTGCCAGCAGCTTAGTCCTAGCGGGAGGGCCAGGGGATGAGCAGTTCTTC
TRBD2	TRBV15	19	NA	TRBJ2-1	CATSRSFLHTSGANNEQFF	TGTGCCACCAGCAGATCATTCTTACATACTAGCGGGGCGAACAATGAGCAGTTCTTC
TRBD1	TRBV6-5	15	NA	TRBJ1-2	CASSYFRNRGDGYTF	TGTGCCAGCAGTTACTTCAGGAACAGGGGAGACGGCTACACCTTC
NA	TRBV9	14	few	TRBJ2-7	CASSVEGGPYEQYF	TGTGCCAGCAGCGTAGAGGGGGGGCCCTACGAGCAGTACTTC
TRBD2	TRBV27	17	NA	TRBJ2-3	CASSRPSGRIGTDTQYF	TGTGCCAGCAGCCGACCTAGCGGGAGAATAGGCACAGATACGCAGTATTTT